The 30 T cell receptor beta chains below come from one sample, sequenced in a study of early T cells in non-severe SARS-CoV-2 infection (dated by TCRdb to about 2021). Library preparation was by 5' RACE. This sample was sequenced with a NextSeq 500. TCRdb trimmed the raw reads at Q25, called clones with MiXCR and kept productive beta chains. CDR3 protein sequences are deduplicated, and each keeps its most common genes and DNA. This sample has tens of thousands of distinct CDR3 sequences in its table, and under 15% of those were observed once. The ten largest clonotypes hold roughly 4.2% of the sample. Material: whole blood. These receptors were taken from an adult who was a healthcare worker with PCR-confirmed SARS-CoV-2 infection or an uninfected control (not recorded which).

The CDR3, as DNA: TGTGCCTGGTCCCTCGAGGAAAAACTGTTTTTT. Translated: CAWSLEEKLFF. V and J are TRBV30 and TRBJ1-4; the D is unclear. From germline, CDR1 is GTSNPN and CDR2 SVGIG (reference sequence). This CDR3 contains 11 residues. Trimming pared 5 bases from V and 8 bases from J, leaving 9 bases between.

This clonotype was recorded many times. This sequence joins TRBV9 and TRBJ2-5; 7 bases are a match to TRBD1. The J segment lost 5 bases and the V segment lost 4 bases, leaving 11 bases of the junction unmatched. Looked up from germline, CDR1 is SGDLS and CDR2 is YYNGEE. This CDR3 has 15 residues. The DNA for the CDR3 is TGTGCCAGCAGCCTGAGGACAGGTAGAGAGGAGACCCAGTACTTC. Residues: CASSLRTGREETQYF.

In this sample, this clonotype turned up many times. The chain uses TRBV29-1 and TRBJ1-1, with no clear D. This CDR3 contains 12 residues. Trimming stripped 7 bases from V and 5 bases from J, with 14 bases between. Looked up from germline, CDR1 is SQVTM and CDR2 is ANQGSEA. The CDR3 region is CSAIVLGTEAFF. CDR3 in DNA: TGCAGCGCCATCGTTTTAGGAACTGAAGCTTTCTTT.

This clonotype was seen only a few times. This chain connects TRBV6-6 to TRBJ2-3; unclear D gene. CDR1 and CDR2 (germline): MNHNY, SVGAGI (reference sequence). CDR3 length: 15 amino acids. The ends were cut back, 7 bases at V and 0 bases at J, with 14 bases in the middle. This CDR3 is CASITGGTSTDTQYF. CDR3 in DNA: TGTGCCAGCATAACCGGCGGCACTAGCACAGATACGCAGTATTTT.

This clonotype was seen ten or more times. This rearrangement joins TRBV3-1 to TRBJ1-1; D unclear. The germline V gene has CDR1 LGHDT and CDR2 YNNKEL (reference sequence). This CDR3 comprises 15 residues. Trimming stripped 0 bases from V and 1 base from J, with 9 bases between. DNA of the CDR3: TGTGCCAGCAGCCAAGAGGTACGGCCGAACACTGAAGCTTTCTTT. It codes for CASSQEVRPNTEAFF.

The table lists this clonotype with many counts. This chain links TRBV18 with TRBJ2-7; 7 bases line up with TRBD1. V trimming: 3 bases; J trimming: 2 bases; junction bases outside the gene matches: 10. CDR3 size: 16 residues. CDR1 KGHSH and CDR2 LQKENI come from the germline V gene. The CDR3 bases are TGTGCCAGCTCACCGGTGTCCGGGACAGTAACCTACGAGCAGTACTTC. It specifies CASSPVSGTVTYEQYF.

This clonotype occurred a few times. The chain recombines TRBV3-1 with TRBJ1-5; D ambiguous. Trimming took 1 base from V and 2 from J, leaving 6 bases between them. Per germline, CDR1 LGHDT and CDR2 YNNKEL (reference sequence). CDR3 size: 14 residues. The CDR3 DNA follows: TGTGCCAGCAGCCAAGCAGGTGGCAATCAGCCCCAGCATTTT. Translated, it gives CASSQAGGNQPQHF.

The chain is built from TRBV7-8 and TRBJ2-1, with 7 bases that match TRBD1. Germline values: CDR1 SGHVS, CDR2 FQNEAQ. The CDR3 has 16 residues. Trimming at V came to 5 bases and at J to 11 bases, leaving 18 bases not matched to a gene. The CDR3 sequence is CASSQGGSTGRPKQFF. The CDR3 nucleotides are TGTGCCAGCAGCCAAGGGGGTTCGACAGGGCGCCCCAAGCAGTTCTTC.

This clonotype was recorded many times. The rearrangement joins TRBV18 to TRBJ2-1; D could derive from TRBD1 or TRBD2 (5 bases each). The ends were cut back, 3 bases at V and 0 bases at J, with 9 bases in the middle. The CDR3 length is 15 residues. Germline CDR1 is KGHSH and CDR2 is LQKENI. The CDR3 DNA follows: TGTGCCAGCTCACCCCGGGACGCCTCCTACAATGAGCAGTTCTTC. Protein: CASSPRDASYNEQFF.

This clonotype appeared a few times. V is TRBV11-2 and J is TRBJ2-3; 11 positions match TRBD2. This CDR3 is 15 amino acids long. Trimming took 1 base from V and 3 from J; bases not matched to a gene: 0. Germline-derived CDR1 and CDR2 are SGHAT and FQNNGV. CDR3 loop: CASSLGTSGTDTQYF. CDR3 coding DNA: TGTGCCAGCAGCTTAGGGACTAGCGGGACAGATACGCAGTATTTT. Full variable domain (rest looked up from reference TRBV11-2 and TRBJ2-3): EAGVAQSPRYKIIEKRQSVAFWCNPISGHATLYWYQQILGQGPKLLIQFQNNGVVDDSQLPKDRFSAERLKGVDSTLKIQPAKLEDSAVYLCASSLGTSGTDTQYFGPGTRLTVL.

This clonotype occurred many times. The J gene is TRBJ2-3, the V gene TRBV12-3 or TRBV12-4; D ambiguous. The CDR3 consists of 13 residues. Trimming took 3 bases from V and 6 from J, leaving 10 bases between them. CDR3 sequence (DNA): TGTGCCAGCAGTTTTTCCGGGCTGGATACGCAGTATTTT. Protein: CASSFSGLDTQYF.

This clonotype was seen ten or more times. The V and J genes are TRBV28 and TRBJ2-3; D ambiguous. The CDR3 has 12 residues. V dropped 4 bases and J dropped 2 bases, with 4 bases sitting between them. The germline CDR1 and CDR2 sequences are MDHEN and SYDVKM. The CDR3: CASSWTTDTQYF. Written as DNA, the CDR3 is TGTGCCAGCAGTTGGACCACAGATACGCAGTATTTT.

This clonotype was recorded at least ten times. This chain joins TRBV28 and TRBJ1-6; D gene unclear. Germline V lookup: CDR1 MDHEN, CDR2 SYDVKM. V shed 6 bases and J shed 6 bases, with 12 bases lying between them. The CDR3 is 14 amino acids. CDR3 coding DNA: TGTGCCAGCAGGCCCACAACCACTAATTCACCCCTCCACTTT. Its protein is CASRPTTTNSPLHF.

This clonotype was detected ten times or more. The CDR3: CASSIQGNTGELFF. CDR3 sequence (DNA): TGTGCCAGCAGCATACAGGGGAATACCGGGGAGCTGTTTTTT. The J gene is TRBJ2-2, the V gene TRBV6-5; 7 bases map to TRBD1. The V and J ends lost 6 bases and 5 bases, in that order; junction bases with no gene match: 6. CDR3 length equals 14 residues. The germline V gene encodes CDR1 MNHEY and CDR2 SVGAGI.

This clonotype has a handful of counts. This chain connects TRBV7-2 to TRBJ2-5; 7 nucleotides match TRBD2. This CDR3 has 16 residues. The trim removed 1 base at V and 2 bases at J, leaving 7 bases unmatched. Per the germline V gene, CDR1 is SGHTA and CDR2 is FQGNSA. The CDR3 sequence: CASSLVGTMSQETQYF. CDR3 DNA: TGTGCCAGCAGCTTAGTGGGGACTATGTCTCAAGAGACCCAGTACTTC. Using reference TRBV7-2 and TRBJ2-5 for the parts outside the CDR3, the full variable domain is GAGVSQSPSNKVTEKGKDVELRCDPISGHTALYWYRQSLGQGLEFLIYFQGNSAPDKSGLPSDRFSAERTGGSVSTLTIQRTQQEDSAVYLCASSLVGTMSQETQYFGPGTRLLVL.

The genes are TRBV18 and TRBJ2-7; D tentatively reads TRBD1 or TRBD2 (5 bases each). Trimming removed 0 bases at V and 5 bases at J, with 11 bases between. Germline assignment: CDR1 KGHSH and CDR2 LQKENI. The CDR3 covers 14 residues. In nucleotides, the CDR3 is TGTGCCAGCTCACCACCGTCAATGGGGGACGAGCAGTACTTC. It translates to CASSPPSMGDEQYF.

This clonotype was observed a handful of times. The rearrangement links TRBV29-1 to TRBJ1-1; the D is unclear. Per the germline V gene, CDR1 is SQVTM and CDR2 is ANQGSEA. This CDR3 is 13 amino acids long. V was clipped by 4 bases and J by 4 bases, with 13 bases between them. In DNA form, the CDR3 reads TGCAGCGTTGTTCTGGGGAGAGCCACTGAAGCTTTCTTT. Its protein product is CSVVLGRATEAFF.

This clonotype was detected ten times or more. This sequence joins TRBV11-2 and TRBJ2-5; D possibly corresponds to TRBD2 (6 bases). The germline gives CDR1 SGHAT, CDR2 FQNNGV. The CDR3 is 15 amino acids. V lost 3 bases, J lost 2 bases, and 13 bases lay in between. CDR3 residues: CASSFRRREQETQYF. CDR3 in DNA: TGTGCCAGCAGCTTTCGCCGGCGGGAACAAGAGACCCAGTACTTC.

This clonotype was detected many times. This rearrangement joins TRBV11-2 to TRBJ2-7, with 7 bases identical to TRBD2. J lost 6 bases, V lost 1 base, and 3 bases had no gene match. Per germline, CDR1 SGHAT and CDR2 FQNNGV. This CDR3 is built from 13 residues. CDR3 DNA: TGTGCCAGCAGCTTAGGGGAGCGGGGCGAGCAGTACTTC. It yields the protein CASSLGERGEQYF.

This clonotype turned up a few times. The chain links TRBV19 to TRBJ1-5; TRBD1 might be the D (5 bases). This CDR3 is 16 amino acids long. CDR1 and CDR2 from the germline V gene are LNHDA and SQIVND (reference sequence). Trimming cost V 6 bases and J 4 bases, with 19 bases left between them. In DNA, the CDR3 is TGTGCCAGTAGAGTACCGGGGACCGAGACTAATCAGCCCCAGCATTTT. Protein: CASRVPGTETNQPQHF.

This clonotype appeared once. V and J are TRBV29-1 and TRBJ2-5; D is unclear. The CDR3 covers 12 residues. With 2 bases removed from V and 4 bases from J, the gap between germline ends came to 8 bases. Germline CDR1 is SQVTM and CDR2 is ANQGSEA. CDR3 sequence: CSVERVAETQYF. For the CDR3, the DNA is TGCAGCGTTGAAAGGGTGGCAGAGACCCAGTACTTC.

J is TRBJ2-3 and V is TRBV20-1, with D perhaps TRBD2 (5 bases). The V and J ends lost 4 bases and 6 bases respectively, with 17 bases between them. CDR1 is DFQATT and CDR2 is SNEGSKA in the germline V gene (reference sequence). The CDR3 consists of 14 residues. The CDR3 reads CSAITRTVGDTQYF. Here the CDR3 DNA reads TGCAGTGCTATTACTAGGACGGTGGGTGATACGCAGTATTTT.

This rearrangement joins TRBV7-2 to TRBJ1-1; D is uncertain. The CDR3 consists of 14 residues. Germline assignment: CDR1 SGHTA and CDR2 FQGNSA. Trimming pared 4 bases from V and 1 base from J, leaving 10 bases between. This chain's CDR3 is CASSSSTQNTEAFF. CDR3 bases: TGTGCCAGCAGCTCCTCTACACAGAACACTGAAGCTTTCTTT.

The chain has TRBV6-1 and TRBJ2-6; D is unresolved. V lost 4 bases and J lost 4, with 11 bases in between. The germline V gene has CDR1 MNHNS and CDR2 SASEGT. The CDR3 loop spans 15 amino acids. CDR3 protein: CASSGVSSGANVLTF. CDR3 coding DNA: TGTGCCAGCAGTGGGGTCTCCTCGGGGGCCAACGTCCTGACTTTC.

The chain recombines TRBV19 with TRBJ1-5; D call uncertain. Trimming stripped 7 bases from V and 4 bases from J, with 20 bases between. This CDR3 spans 16 amino acids. CDR1 and CDR2 from the germline V gene are LNHDA and SQIVND (reference sequence). The CDR3 loop is CASNNRAAQGNQPQHF. As DNA, the CDR3 is TGTGCCAGTAACAATAGGGCGGCCCAAGGGAATCAGCCCCAGCATTTT.

About this clonotype: This may arise from a read error, as a much more abundant clone is one base away. V gene TRBV5-1 combines with J gene TRBJ1-4; D is undetermined. This CDR3 comprises 15 residues. Germline V gives CDR1 SGHRS, CDR2 YFSETQ. The CDR3 here is CANSLEGRSNEKLFF. CDR3 sequence (DNA): TGCGCCAACAGCTTGGAAGGGAGGTCCAATGAAAAACTGTTTTTT.

This clonotype was seen a few times. The chain joins TRBV20-1 to TRBJ2-1; 10 bases are shared with TRBD2. V was clipped by 0 bases and J by 0 bases; unmatched bases: 5. The CDR3 has 17 amino acids. The germline gives CDR1 DFQATT, CDR2 SNEGSKA (reference sequence). CDR3 loop: CSARDGSGRASYNEQFF. The CDR3 DNA is TGCAGTGCTAGAGATGGAAGCGGGAGGGCCTCCTACAATGAGCAGTTCTTC.

Ten or more counts support this clonotype. The chain uses TRBV6-2 or TRBV6-3 and TRBJ2-7, with TRBD2 matching 8 bases. The CDR3 has 13 amino acids. Germline lookup yields CDR1 MNHEY and CDR2 SVGEGT. J lost 6 bases, V lost 1 base, and 2 bases had no gene match. The CDR3 region has the DNA TGTGCCAGCAGTTACTTGAGCGGGGGCGAGCAGTACTTC. Translating it yields CASSYLSGGEQYF.

This clonotype was counted a few times. This sequence joins TRBV7-2 and TRBJ2-3; 9 bases map to TRBD2. Per the germline V gene, CDR1 is SGHTA and CDR2 is FQGNSA. CDR3 length: 16 residues. With 4 bases clipped from V and 4 bases from J, the junction kept 9 bases outside the gene matches. In nucleotides, the CDR3 is TGTGCCAGCAGCTCTCCGGGCGGGGGGGCTCCAGATACGCAGTATTTT. Amino acid sequence: CASSSPGGGAPDTQYF.

This clonotype was seen repeatedly, ten times or more. CDR3 nucleotides: TGTGCCAGCAGAGCTACGGGACAGCCTACCGGGGAGCTGTTTTTT. This translates into CASRATGQPTGELFF. This chain uses TRBV6-2 or TRBV6-3 with TRBJ2-2, with 7 bases matching TRBD1. The V and J ends lost 6 bases and 5 bases, in that order; junction bases with no gene match: 9. Germline lookup yields CDR1 MNHEY and CDR2 SVGEGT. The CDR3 has 15 residues.